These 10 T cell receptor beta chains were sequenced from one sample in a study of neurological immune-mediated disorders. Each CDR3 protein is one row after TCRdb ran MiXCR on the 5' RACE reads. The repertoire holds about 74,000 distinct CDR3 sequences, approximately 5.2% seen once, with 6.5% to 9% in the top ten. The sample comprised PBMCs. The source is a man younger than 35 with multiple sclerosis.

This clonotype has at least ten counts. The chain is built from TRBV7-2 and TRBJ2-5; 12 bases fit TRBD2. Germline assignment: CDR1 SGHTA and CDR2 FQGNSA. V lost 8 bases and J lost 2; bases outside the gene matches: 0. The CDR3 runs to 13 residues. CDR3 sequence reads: CASGLAGQETQYF. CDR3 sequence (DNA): TGTGCCAGCGGACTAGCGGGGCAAGAGACCCAGTACTTC.

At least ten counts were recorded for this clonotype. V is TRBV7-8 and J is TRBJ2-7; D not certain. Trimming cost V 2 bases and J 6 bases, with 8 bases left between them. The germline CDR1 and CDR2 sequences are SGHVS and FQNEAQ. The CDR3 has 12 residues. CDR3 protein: CASSLPPTEQYF. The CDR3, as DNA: TGTGCCAGCAGCTTACCCCCCACCGAGCAGTACTTC. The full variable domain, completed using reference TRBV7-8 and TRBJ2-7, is GAGVSQSPRYKVAKRGQDVALRCDPISGHVSLFWYQQALGQGPEFLTYFQNEAQLDKSGLPSDRFFAERPEGSVSTLKIQRTQQEDSAVYLCASSLPPTEQYFGPGTRLTVT.

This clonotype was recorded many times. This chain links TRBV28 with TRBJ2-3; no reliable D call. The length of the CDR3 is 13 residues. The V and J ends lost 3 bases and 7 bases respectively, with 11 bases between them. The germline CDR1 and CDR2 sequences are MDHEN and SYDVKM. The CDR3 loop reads CASSFPGGNTQYF. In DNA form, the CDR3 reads TGTGCCAGCAGTTTTCCCGGCGGAAATACGCAGTATTTT. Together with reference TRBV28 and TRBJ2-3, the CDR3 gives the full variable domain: DVKVTQSSRYLVKRTGEKVFLECVQDMDHENMFWYRQDPGLGLRLIYFSYDVKMKEKGDIPEGYSVSREKKERFSLILESASTNQTSMYLCASSFPGGNTQYFGPGTRLTVL.

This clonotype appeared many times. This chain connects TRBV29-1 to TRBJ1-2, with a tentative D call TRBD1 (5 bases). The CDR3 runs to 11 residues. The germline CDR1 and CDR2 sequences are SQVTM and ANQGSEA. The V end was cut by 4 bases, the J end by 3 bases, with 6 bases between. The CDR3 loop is CSVGTYYGYTF. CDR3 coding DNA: TGCAGCGTTGGGACATACTATGGCTACACCTTC.

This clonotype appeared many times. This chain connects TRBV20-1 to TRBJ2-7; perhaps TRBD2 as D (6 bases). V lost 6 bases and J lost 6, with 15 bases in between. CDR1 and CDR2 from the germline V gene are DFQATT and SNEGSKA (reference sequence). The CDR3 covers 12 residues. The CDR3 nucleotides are TGCAGTGCCAACTCCCAGGGAGGCGAGCAGTACTTC. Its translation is CSANSQGGEQYF.

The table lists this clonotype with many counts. The CDR3 region has the DNA TGTGCCACCGGAGGGCTGGACGGGGAGCTGTTTTTT. Translation: CATGGLDGELFF. The J gene is TRBJ2-2, the V gene TRBV15; possible D gene TRBD2, 6 bases. Trimming shortened V by 8 bases and J by 7 bases, and 11 bases separated the two germline ends. The CDR3 is 12 residues long. CDR1 and CDR2 (germline): LNHNV, YYDKDF (reference sequence).

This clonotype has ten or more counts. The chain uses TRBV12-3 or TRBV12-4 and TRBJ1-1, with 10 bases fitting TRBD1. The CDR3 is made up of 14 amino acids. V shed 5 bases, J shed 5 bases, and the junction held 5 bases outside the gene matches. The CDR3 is CASSPRTGGTEAFF. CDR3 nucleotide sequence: TGTGCCAGCAGTCCGCGGACAGGGGGGACTGAAGCTTTCTTT.

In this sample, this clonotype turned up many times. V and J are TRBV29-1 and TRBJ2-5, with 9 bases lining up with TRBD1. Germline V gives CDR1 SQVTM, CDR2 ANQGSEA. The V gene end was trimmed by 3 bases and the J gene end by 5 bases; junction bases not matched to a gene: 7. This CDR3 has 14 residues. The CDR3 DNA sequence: TGCAGCGTTGACCACAGGGGGCGGGTGGAGACCCAGTACTTC. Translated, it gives CSVDHRGRVETQYF.

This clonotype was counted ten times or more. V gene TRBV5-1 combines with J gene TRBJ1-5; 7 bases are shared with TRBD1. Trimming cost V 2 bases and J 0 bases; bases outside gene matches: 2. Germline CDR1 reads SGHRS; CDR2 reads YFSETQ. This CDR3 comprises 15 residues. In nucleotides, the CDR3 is TGCGCCAGCAGCTTACAGGGGATTAGCAATCAGCCCCAGCATTTT. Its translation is CASSLQGISNQPQHF.

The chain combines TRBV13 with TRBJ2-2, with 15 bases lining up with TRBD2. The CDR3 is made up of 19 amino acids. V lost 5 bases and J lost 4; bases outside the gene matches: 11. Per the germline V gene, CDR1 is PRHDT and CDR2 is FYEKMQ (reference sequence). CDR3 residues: CASSPGLAGGKMSTGELFF. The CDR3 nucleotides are TGTGCCAGCAGCCCAGGACTAGCGGGAGGGAAAATGAGCACCGGGGAGCTGTTTTTT. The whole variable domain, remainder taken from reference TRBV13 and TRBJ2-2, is AAGVIQSPRHLIKEKRETATLKCYPIPRHDTVYWYQQGPGQDPQFLISFYEKMQSDKGSIPDRFSAQQFSDYHSELNMSSLELGDSALYFCASSPGLAGGKMSTGELFFGEGSRLTVL.